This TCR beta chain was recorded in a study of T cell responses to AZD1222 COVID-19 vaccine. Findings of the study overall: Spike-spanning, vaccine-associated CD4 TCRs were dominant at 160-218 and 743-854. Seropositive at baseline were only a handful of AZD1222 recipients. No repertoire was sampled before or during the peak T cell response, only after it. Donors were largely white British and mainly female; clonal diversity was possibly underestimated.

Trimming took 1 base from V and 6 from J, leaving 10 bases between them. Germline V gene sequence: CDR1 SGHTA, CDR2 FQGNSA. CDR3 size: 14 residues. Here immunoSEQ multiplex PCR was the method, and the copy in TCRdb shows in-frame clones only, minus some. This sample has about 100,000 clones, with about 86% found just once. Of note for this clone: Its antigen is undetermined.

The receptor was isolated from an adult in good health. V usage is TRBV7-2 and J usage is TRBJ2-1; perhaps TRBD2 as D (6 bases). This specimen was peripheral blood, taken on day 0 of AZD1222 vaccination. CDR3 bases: TGTGCCAGCAGCTTAGTGGCGGGACCCAATGAGCAGTTCTTC. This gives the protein CASSLVAGPNEQFF.